The entry that follows covers one T cell receptor (beta chain) sequence. Antigen unknown. These data are taken from a study of cytotoxic CD8 clonotypes in ibrutinib-treated CLL. At the level of the study: After median 68 months, roughly 15 stayed in remission, around twelve progressed; responses roughly 24 partial, 2 complete. Study-wide points: Samples from sustained-remission and progressing patients were taken at different times. Clonality (at baseline) was higher than in age-matched healthy donors and tracked circulating CD8+ T-cell counts.

Target depth was 1 in 200,000 to 1 in 1 million T cells, about 10x per clonotype. TCRdb's table, derived via immunoSEQ multiplex PCR, lists solely in-frame clones and lacks some. The data show roughly 70,000 clones, approximately 80% seen once. CDR3 length: 12 residues. The germline gives CDR1 MNHEY, CDR2 SMNVEV (reference sequence). With 2 bases removed from V and 7 bases from J, the gap between germline ends came to 6 bases. The sequence was collected from a human donor with chronic lymphocytic leukemia. This material consisted of PBMCs, taken at disease progression, from a patient treated with ibrutinib. The rearrangement uses TRBV27 and TRBJ1-5; maybe TRBD1 (5 bases). The CDR3 loop is CASSLRGQPQHF. The CDR3 nucleotides read TGTGCCAGCAGTTTAAGGGGCCAGCCCCAGCATTTT.